This is a list of T cell receptor beta chains from one sample in a study of T cells in tumors after PD-1 blockade. The assay was immunoSEQ multiplex PCR, and TCRdb's table has in-frame clones only and misses some. The sample yields around 35,000 clones, roughly two thirds seen once. Sample: PBMCs, taken after anti-PD-1 treatment. Every receptor here comes from a human donor with basal cell carcinoma. Each CDR3 is given with its conserved first and last residue. The order of the fields is clone size, J gene, D gene, V gene, CDR3 DNA, CDR3 protein. A D gene is named only where the DNA matches it firmly. Only some rows state a clone size, as once, few, many or a class for expanded clones.

clone_size: few
j_call: TRBJ1-2
d_call: TRBD1
v_call: TRBV9
cdr3_nt: TGTGCCAGCAGCGTAGTGACAGGGCTGACCTATGGCTACACCTTC
cdr3_aa: CASSVVTGLTYGYTF

clone_size: NA
j_call: TRBJ2-7
d_call: NA
v_call: TRBV4-3
cdr3_nt: TGCGCCAGCAGCCAAGTCTGGGGATCCGAGCAGTACTTC
cdr3_aa: CASSQVWGSEQYF

clone_size: NA
j_call: TRBJ1-5
d_call: NA
v_call: TRBV4-1
cdr3_nt: TGCGCCAGCAGCCAAGTTCTCCAGGTGGTTCAGCCCCAGCATTTT
cdr3_aa: CASSQVLQVVQPQHF

clone_size: NA
j_call: TRBJ1-6
d_call: NA
v_call: TRBV15
cdr3_nt: TGTGCCACTAGCAGAGTCAGGCCGAGCTCCTATAATTCACCCCTCCACTTT
cdr3_aa: CATSRVRPSSYNSPLHF

clone_size: NA
j_call: TRBJ2-2
d_call: NA
v_call: TRBV12-3/TRBV12-4
cdr3_nt: TGTGCCAGCAGGGCCTTCGGTACCGGGGAGCTGTTTTTT
cdr3_aa: CASRAFGTGELFF

clone_size: NA
j_call: TRBJ2-3
d_call: NA
v_call: TRBV2
cdr3_nt: TGTGCCAGTTCCAATCGGGGGATAGATACGCAGTATTTT
cdr3_aa: CASSNRGIDTQYF

clone_size: NA
j_call: TRBJ2-3
d_call: NA
v_call: TRBV19
cdr3_nt: TGTGCCAGTAGTATGACTAGGGGTCTGAGCACAGATACGCAGTATTTT
cdr3_aa: CASSMTRGLSTDTQYF

clone_size: NA
j_call: TRBJ2-7
d_call: TRBD1
v_call: TRBV6-2/TRBV6-3
cdr3_nt: TGTGCCAGCAGCCACGAGGGGACAGGGACCTACGAGCAGTACTTC
cdr3_aa: CASSHEGTGTYEQYF

clone_size: NA
j_call: TRBJ1-3
d_call: NA
v_call: TRBV29-1
cdr3_nt: TGCAGCGTCTTCGAGTCACTTGGAAACACCATATATTTT
cdr3_aa: CSVFESLGNTIYF

clone_size: NA
j_call: TRBJ1-6
d_call: NA
v_call: TRBV19
cdr3_nt: TGTGCCAGTAGTAAACTCGGGACTCAGGGTGTTTCACCCCTCCACTTT
cdr3_aa: CASSKLGTQGVSPLHF

clone_size: NA
j_call: TRBJ2-3
d_call: NA
v_call: TRBV5-1
cdr3_nt: TGCGCCAGCAGCTTGGAAGGGGACTTGGATACGCAGTATTTT
cdr3_aa: CASSLEGDLDTQYF

clone_size: NA
j_call: TRBJ1-5
d_call: NA
v_call: TRBV19
cdr3_nt: TGTGCCAGTAGTACCCCGTTCAGCAATCAGCCCCAGCATTTT
cdr3_aa: CASSTPFSNQPQHF

clone_size: NA
j_call: TRBJ2-3
d_call: TRBD2
v_call: TRBV4-3
cdr3_nt: TGCGCCAGCAGCGCCCTAAGCGGGGCCACAGATACGCAGTATTTT
cdr3_aa: CASSALSGATDTQYF

clone_size: NA
j_call: TRBJ2-3
d_call: TRBD2
v_call: TRBV6-5
cdr3_nt: TGTGCCAGCAGCAGCGGGACCGGGACAGATACGCAGTATTTT
cdr3_aa: CASSSGTGTDTQYF

clone_size: once
j_call: TRBJ2-2
d_call: TRBD2
v_call: TRBV9
cdr3_nt: TGTGCCAGCAGCGTAGTATTCCTAGCGGGTGGACGAGGCGGGGAGCTGTTTTTT
cdr3_aa: CASSVVFLAGGRGGELFF

clone_size: NA
j_call: TRBJ2-1
d_call: NA
v_call: TRBV7-9
cdr3_nt: TGTGCCAGCAGCTCCGGGACGGCACTTAGTGAGCAGTTCTTC
cdr3_aa: CASSSGTALSEQFF

clone_size: NA
j_call: TRBJ1-4
d_call: NA
v_call: TRBV6-5
cdr3_nt: TGTGCCAGCAGTTACATGGGGGGCCTGAATGAAAAACTGTTTTTT
cdr3_aa: CASSYMGGLNEKLFF

clone_size: few
j_call: TRBJ1-1
d_call: TRBD1
v_call: TRBV6-5
cdr3_nt: TGTGCCAGCAGGAGGGACAGTGGTTTGAACACTGAAGCTTTCTTT
cdr3_aa: CASRRDSGLNTEAFF

clone_size: once
j_call: TRBJ2-3
d_call: TRBD2
v_call: TRBV2
cdr3_nt: TGTGCCAGCAGCCCCGGACTAGCGGGGAGCACAGATACGCAGTATTTT
cdr3_aa: CASSPGLAGSTDTQYF

clone_size: NA
j_call: TRBJ1-2
d_call: NA
v_call: TRBV24-1
cdr3_nt: TGTGCCGCCAGTGATGCCTACAGGGAGGGCTACACCTTC
cdr3_aa: CAASDAYREGYTF

clone_size: NA
j_call: TRBJ2-7
d_call: NA
v_call: TRBV5-1
cdr3_nt: TGCGCCAGCAGCCCGGAAGGGCAAACCTACTACGAGCAGTACTTC
cdr3_aa: CASSPEGQTYYEQYF

clone_size: once
j_call: TRBJ1-4
d_call: NA
v_call: TRBV30
cdr3_nt: TGTGCCTGGAGCTCTGAACAGGGCCTAGAAAAACTGTTTTTT
cdr3_aa: CAWSSEQGLEKLFF

clone_size: few
j_call: TRBJ2-1
d_call: NA
v_call: TRBV7-9
cdr3_nt: TGTGCCAGCAGCTTAGAAAACTACGGGAGAACTGAGCAGTTCTTC
cdr3_aa: CASSLENYGRTEQFF

clone_size: NA
j_call: TRBJ1-4
d_call: NA
v_call: TRBV5-6
cdr3_nt: TGTGCCAGCAGCGGAAGACGGGGGCGCACTAATGAAAAACTGTTTTTT
cdr3_aa: CASSGRRGRTNEKLFF

clone_size: NA
j_call: TRBJ1-1
d_call: NA
v_call: TRBV11-3
cdr3_nt: TGTGCCAGCAGCCCAAACAGGGTTACGAGAGGTGCTTTCTTT
cdr3_aa: CASSPNRVTRGAFF

clone_size: NA
j_call: TRBJ1-5
d_call: NA
v_call: TRBV7-2
cdr3_nt: TGTGCCAGCAGCTTAAAAGGGGTAGACCAGCCCCAGCATTTT
cdr3_aa: CASSLKGVDQPQHF

clone_size: once
j_call: TRBJ1-4
d_call: NA
v_call: TRBV3-1/TRBV3-2
cdr3_nt: TGTGCCAGCAGCCTGTCCGGGCATAATGAAAAACTGTTTTTT
cdr3_aa: CASSLSGHNEKLFF

clone_size: NA
j_call: TRBJ2-7
d_call: NA
v_call: TRBV6-5
cdr3_nt: TGTGCCAGCAGACAATCTGGGGGCACATACGAGCAGTACTTC
cdr3_aa: CASRQSGGTYEQYF

clone_size: NA
j_call: TRBJ1-5
d_call: TRBD1
v_call: TRBV6-2/TRBV6-3
cdr3_nt: TGTGCCAGCAGCCCCTCACCCGGGACAGGGGTTAGCAATCAGCCCCAGCATTTT
cdr3_aa: CASSPSPGTGVSNQPQHF

clone_size: NA
j_call: TRBJ2-5
d_call: TRBD2
v_call: TRBV7-2
cdr3_nt: TGTGCCAGCAGCCCACATGGGGGAGCGGGAGCCCTCGGAGAGACCCAGTACTTC
cdr3_aa: CASSPHGGAGALGETQYF

clone_size: NA
j_call: TRBJ2-5
d_call: NA
v_call: TRBV24-1
cdr3_nt: TGTGCCACGGAAGGGGGGACCCAAGAGACCCAGTACTTC
cdr3_aa: CATEGGTQETQYF

clone_size: NA
j_call: TRBJ2-7
d_call: NA
v_call: TRBV7-9
cdr3_nt: TGTGCCAGCAGCTTCAATGGGGACGGCGAGCAGTACTTC
cdr3_aa: CASSFNGDGEQYF

clone_size: NA
j_call: TRBJ2-5
d_call: NA
v_call: TRBV28
cdr3_nt: TGTGCCAGCAGTTCCACCCTCCAATCGATGCTGACCCAGTACTTC
cdr3_aa: CASSSTLQSMLTQYF

clone_size: NA
j_call: TRBJ2-3
d_call: NA
v_call: TRBV5-1
cdr3_nt: TGCGCCAGCAGTCTTGGGGGCGGCACAGATACGCAGTATTTT
cdr3_aa: CASSLGGGTDTQYF

clone_size: NA
j_call: TRBJ2-3
d_call: NA
v_call: TRBV5-8
cdr3_nt: TGTGCCAGCAGCCAACGTGGCAGCACAGATACGCAGTATTTT
cdr3_aa: CASSQRGSTDTQYF

clone_size: NA
j_call: TRBJ2-7
d_call: NA
v_call: TRBV6-2/TRBV6-3
cdr3_nt: TGTGCCAGCAGTCTGGAGACCTACGAGCAGTACTTC
cdr3_aa: CASSLETYEQYF

clone_size: once
j_call: TRBJ2-7
d_call: NA
v_call: TRBV12-3/TRBV12-4
cdr3_nt: TGTGCCAGCAACCTCCATGAGACAAACGAGCAGTACTTC
cdr3_aa: CASNLHETNEQYF

clone_size: many
j_call: TRBJ2-1
d_call: NA
v_call: TRBV7-6
cdr3_nt: TGTGCCAGCAGCTTAGTGGGCCTACTGGGGAATGAGCAGTTCTTC
cdr3_aa: CASSLVGLLGNEQFF

clone_size: few
j_call: TRBJ2-7
d_call: TRBD1
v_call: TRBV5-1
cdr3_nt: TGCGCCAGCAAACGAGGACAGGGGCCTATGTACGAGCAGTACTTC
cdr3_aa: CASKRGQGPMYEQYF

clone_size: once
j_call: TRBJ2-5
d_call: NA
v_call: TRBV6-5
cdr3_nt: TGTGCCAGCAGTCAAAGGGAACCTTGGCGGACCCAGTACTTC
cdr3_aa: CASSQREPWRTQYF

clone_size: NA
j_call: TRBJ1-2
d_call: NA
v_call: TRBV28
cdr3_nt: TGTGCCACTCGTCCTAACTATGGCTACACCTTC
cdr3_aa: CATRPNYGYTF